Listed below are T cell receptor beta chains from one sample, sequenced in a study of identical twins. A single record per CDR3 protein comes from TCRdb applying MiXCR to the 5' RACE reads. The sample carries 220,000 or so distinct CDR3 sequences, roughly 7% recorded once. Separately, the same data were catalogued under a study of yellow fever vaccine responses in identical twins.

Sequenced sample: memory (CD45RO+) T cells sorted from blood. These receptor sequences come from a woman aged 18-29 years in good health. Each CDR3 is given with its conserved first and last residue. D genes are given only for firm matches. The size field is filled for only some rows; it gives once, few, many or a size class.

>TRBJ1-2|TRBV12-3/TRBV12-4|-|few
TGTGCCAGCAGTGCCCAGGGAGGCAACTATGGCTACACCTTC
CASSAQGGNYGYTF
>TRBJ2-3|TRBV28|-|few
TGTGCCAGCAGTGCCGTCACGCAGTATTTT
CASSAVTQYF
>TRBJ2-5|TRBV6-5|TRBD1|many
TGTGCCAGCAGTTACACGACGAGGGGAACAGGGGACATTGTGACCCAGTACTTC
CASSYTTRGTGDIVTQYF
>TRBJ2-5|TRBV28|-|-
TGTGCCAGCAGTCCTGGACCCCTGGTGTGGCAAGAGACCCAGTACTTC
CASSPGPLVWQETQYF
>TRBJ2-3|TRBV4-2|TRBD2|-
TGTGCCAGCAGCCTCGGGACTAGCGGGGAGGGGTTCACAGATACGCAGTATTTT
CASSLGTSGEGFTDTQYF
>TRBJ1-6|TRBV5-4|-|-
TGTGCCAGCAGCCCCGGGGAGAGCTTGAATTCACCCCTCCACTTT
CASSPGESLNSPLHF
>TRBJ2-3|TRBV10-3|TRBD2|few
TGTGCCATCAGTGACCCCCTAGCGGGAGAGGATACGCAGTATTTT
CAISDPLAGEDTQYF
>TRBJ2-3|TRBV3-1|-|many
TGTGCCAGCAGAAGGGGGGGGAACACAGATACGCAGTATTTT
CASRRGGNTDTQYF
>TRBJ2-2|TRBV5-1|TRBD2|-
TGCGCCAGCAGCTTTAGCGGGATGAACACCGGGGAGCTGTTTTTT
CASSFSGMNTGELFF
>TRBJ2-1|TRBV7-8|-|-
TGTGCCAGCAGTAACTGGCCACAGGAAACCTCCTACAATGAGCAGTCCTTC
CASSNWPQETSYNEQSF
>TRBJ1-1|TRBV5-1|-|few
TGCGCCAGCAGCTGGATGGATCCAGTGGCCACTGAAGCTTTCTTT
CASSWMDPVATEAFF
>TRBJ2-1|TRBV28|-|many
TGTGCCAGCAGTTTAGCGGGGCCCTCCTACAATGAGCAGTTCTTC
CASSLAGPSYNEQFF
>TRBJ2-5|TRBV4-2|-|few
TGTGCCAGCAGCCAAGATGGGGGCAAAGAGACCCAGTACTTC
CASSQDGGKETQYF
>TRBJ2-7|TRBV7-8|-|many
TGTGCCAGCAGCTTATGGGTTCAACAGGGATGGCACGAGCAGTACTTC
CASSLWVQQGWHEQYF
>TRBJ2-3|TRBV5-6|-|few
TGTGCCAGCAGCGCTCCACCAGGACGCTATACGCAGTATTTT
CASSAPPGRYTQYF
>TRBJ2-1|TRBV5-1|TRBD2|many
TGCGCCAGCAGCTTGTCCGGGAGGGCCGGGAATGAGCAGTTCTTC
CASSLSGRAGNEQFF
>TRBJ2-1|TRBV7-7|-|few
TGTGCCAGCAGCCAATCGGGACTGTACAATGAGCAGTTCTTC
CASSQSGLYNEQFF
>TRBJ2-5|TRBV3-1|TRBD2|-
TGTGCCAGCAGCCCGGGGTCTAGCGGCCAAGAGACCCAGTACTTC
CASSPGSSGQETQYF
>TRBJ2-1|TRBV3-1|TRBD2|-
TGTGCCAGCAGCCGTGGACTAGCGGACAATGAGCAGTTCTTC
CASSRGLADNEQFF
>TRBJ2-3|TRBV7-9|TRBD2|many
TGTGCCAGCAGCGCCGGGACTAGAACAGATACGCAGTATTTT
CASSAGTRTDTQYF
>TRBJ2-5|TRBV27|-|few
TGTGCCAGCAGAATAACAGGGTCCGGCGGGTTCGAGACCCAGTACTTC
CASRITGSGGFETQYF
>TRBJ2-7|TRBV4-1|-|-
TGCGCCAGCAGCCAAGATTGGTGGGACTCCTCCTCCTACGAGCAGTACTTC
CASSQDWWDSSSYEQYF
>TRBJ2-2|TRBV29-1|-|many
TGCAGCGTTTGTCTGCAAGCCGGGGAGCTGTTTTTT
CSVCLQAGELFF
>TRBJ1-1|TRBV18|-|few
TGTGCCAGCTCACCAGGGAGTCCTTCCACGAACACTGAAGCTTTCTTT
CASSPGSPSTNTEAFF
>TRBJ1-2|TRBV5-1|TRBD1|many
TGCGCCAGCAGCCAAGGACAGGATTACTATGGCTACACCTTC
CASSQGQDYYGYTF
>TRBJ2-2|TRBV24-1|-|many
TGTGCCACCAGTGACACACAGTACACCGGGGAGCTGTTTTTT
CATSDTQYTGELFF
>TRBJ1-1|TRBV2|-|-
TGTGCCGACCAGGGAATTAGGACTGAAGCTTTCTTT
CADQGIRTEAFF
>TRBJ2-1|TRBV5-1|TRBD2|many
TGCGCCAGCAGCTTGAGGACTAGCGCGGACAATGAGCAGTTCTTC
CASSLRTSADNEQFF
>TRBJ2-1|TRBV12-3/TRBV12-4|-|many
TGTGCCAGCAGCCTCCCAGGTACTGAGCAGTTCTTC
CASSLPGTEQFF
>TRBJ2-1|TRBV20-1|-|few
TGCAGTGCGTATATCTCCAGTCTACAGTTCTTC
CSAYISSLQFF
>TRBJ2-1|TRBV20-1|-|few
TGCAGTGCTAGAGATAAGGCCGCATGGAATGAGCAGTTCTTC
CSARDKAAWNEQFF
>TRBJ2-7|TRBV18|-|-
TGTGCCAGCTCACCACCGAAGGGCGAGCAGTACTTC
CASSPPKGEQYF
>TRBJ2-5|TRBV12-3/TRBV12-4|TRBD1|few
TGTGCCAGCACCCCCCGACAGGGTGGAGAGACCCAGTACTTC
CASTPRQGGETQYF
>TRBJ2-1|TRBV7-2|-|many
TGTGCCAGCAGCTTGGACACCCCATACAATGAGCAGTTCTTC
CASSLDTPYNEQFF
>TRBJ2-2|TRBV12-3/TRBV12-4|TRBD2|many
TGTGCCAGCAGTTCGCCGGGCGGGAGGGTCGGGGAGCTGTTTTTT
CASSSPGGRVGELFF
>TRBJ1-2|TRBV5-1|-|many
TGCGCCAGCAGATTAGCCGACGGCATCTATGGCTACACCTTC
CASRLADGIYGYTF
>TRBJ2-1|TRBV4-1|TRBD2|many
TGCGCCAGCAGCCTTCGGACTAGTGGCTTTCTTACTAATGAGCAGTTCTTC
CASSLRTSGFLTNEQFF
>TRBJ1-2|TRBV12-3/TRBV12-4|TRBD1|few
TGTGCCAGCAGTTTAACAGGGGTTGGCTACACCTTC
CASSLTGVGYTF
>TRBJ1-1|TRBV12-3/TRBV12-4|-|few
TGTGCCAGCAGTTTAGACCCTCGAGGCACTGAAGCTTTCTTT
CASSLDPRGTEAFF
>TRBJ2-4|TRBV5-1|-|many
TGCGCCAGCAGCTTGGAGCCAGCCAAAAACATTCAGTACTTC
CASSLEPAKNIQYF
>TRBJ1-6|TRBV5-1|-|-
TGCGCCAGCAGCTTGGGAGTTCGAGCTTCACCCCTCCACTTT
CASSLGVRASPLHF
>TRBJ2-1|TRBV11-1|TRBD2|-
TGTGCCAGCAGCTTAGCGGGTGGAAGCGGGAAGGGGTCCTACAATGAGCAGTTCTTC
CASSLAGGSGKGSYNEQFF
>TRBJ2-5|TRBV6-1|TRBD2|-
TGTGCCAGCAGTGAAAGGGGAGTAGCGGGTGTTCAAGAGACCCAGTACTTC
CASSERGVAGVQETQYF
>TRBJ2-5|TRBV24-1|TRBD1|many
TGTGCCACCAGTGATGTTATGGGACAGTGGGTTTTCTTC
CATSDVMGQWVFF
>TRBJ2-5|TRBV29-1|-|many
TGCAGCGTTGAACCCGGGGCTCAAGAGACCCAGTACTTC
CSVEPGAQETQYF